This T cell receptor beta chain is drawn from a study of blood T cell repertoires in COVID-19 (TCRdb year 2020). About the investigation overall: Samples covering the acute and convalescent phases of COVID-19 were provided by collaborators in the United States, Italy and Spain. The material from the prospective study consisted of cDNA or gDNA derived from T cells, B-cell-depleted T cells, or PBMCs. The dataset comprised deeply sampled blood TCRbeta repertoires from subjects exposed to, actively infected with, or recovered from COVID-19. The repertoires were released in a freely available public database meant as a resource for research on the immune response to SARS-CoV-2. Samples came from the ongoing ImmuneRACE study (first 160 participants) plus 1,254 subjects from 6 global collaborators. Nearly every sample came with metadata listing a de-identified subject ID, COVID-19 status, age in years and sex. Where available, HLA class I and class II types were taken from metadata supplied by the sample provider and were not determined by assay-based typing. Study-wide conclusions, independent of this receptor: The amount of clinical and demographic metadata varied by source and participant and was provided uncurated.

There are 15 amino acids in the CDR3, from cysteine to phenylalanine inclusive. Of the read, only the CDR3 DNA is kept; its 45 bases are in frame from base 1. Taken from the germline V gene (reference sequence), the CDR1 and CDR2 loops are MNHNY and SVGAGI. V sheds 0 bases and J sheds 2 bases, leaving 11 bases between their ends. TCRbeta CDR3 regions were amplified from genomic DNA using the immunoSEQ Assay, a bias-controlled multiplex PCR. Turning to the authors' computational methods: The number of nucleated cells in each sample was estimated from the amplification of reference gene primers within the assay. To quantify the absolute abundance of each unique TCRbeta CDR3 rearrangement, sequence reads were collapsed and filtered. For each sample, productive Simpson clonality was calculated by taking the square root of Simpson's diversity index across productive rearrangements. The source is immuneACCESS, and TCRdb retained only in-frame sequences with V and J called. Part of the clones is not carried over; for the studies checked, unresolved V genes explain less than half of this, and the remainder is unexplained. The V and J calls and clone size are taken from that table; D and trimming were inferred from the DNA. The sample table shows over 150,000 clones, and about 80% are seen once. The biggest ten clones account for roughly 7.1% of the sample.

Concerning this clone itself: This receptor's antigen is unknown. Base qualities are not provided; no much larger clone lies one nucleotide away.

Each collaborating institution followed its own protocols to collect whole blood in K2EDTA tubes. For TCRbeta analysis, collaborators shipped samples in one of three forms: frozen whole blood, isolated PBMCs, or DNA extracted from either of those sample types. The source is a human donor in a cohort sampled during active COVID-19. Recombination joined TRBV6-6 with TRBJ2-7; tentative D gene TRBD1, with 5 bases matching. The sample comprised peripheral blood. The nucleotide sequence is TGTGCCAGCAGTTACTCGAAACAGGTCGCCTACGAGCAGTACTTC. Its product reads: CASSYSKQVAYEQYF.